This TCR beta chain was sequenced for a study of technical replicates of blood from a handful of donors. Method: immunoSEQ multiplex PCR; TCRdb's copy keeps in-frame clones and lacks some. Of 70,000 to 85,000 clones listed, roughly 97% are singletons. This receptor was identified in a human donor in good health. Sequencing used T cells isolated from PBMCs.

DNA for the CDR3: TGTGCCAGCAGCGGGGACAGGGGTTTTGACAATGAGCAGTTCTTC. It translates to CASSGDRGFDNEQFF. The J gene is TRBJ2-1, the V gene TRBV27, with 10 nucleotides matching TRBD1. The CDR3 length is 15 residues. CDR1 is MNHEY, CDR2 SMNVEV, per germline (reference sequence). V shed 6 bases, J shed 5 bases, and the junction held 7 bases outside the gene matches.